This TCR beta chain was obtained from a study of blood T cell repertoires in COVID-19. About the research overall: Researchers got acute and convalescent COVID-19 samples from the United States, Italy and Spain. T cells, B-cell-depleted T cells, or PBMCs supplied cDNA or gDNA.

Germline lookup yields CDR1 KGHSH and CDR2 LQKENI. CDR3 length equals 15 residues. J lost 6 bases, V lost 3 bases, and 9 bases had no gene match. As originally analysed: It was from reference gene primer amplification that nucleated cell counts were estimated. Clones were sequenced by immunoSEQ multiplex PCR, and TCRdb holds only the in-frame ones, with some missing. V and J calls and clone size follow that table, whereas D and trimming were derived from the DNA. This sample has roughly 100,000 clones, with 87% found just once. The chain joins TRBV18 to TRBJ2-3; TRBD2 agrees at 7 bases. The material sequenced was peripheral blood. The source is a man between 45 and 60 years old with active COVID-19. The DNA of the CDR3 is TGTGCCAGCTCACCCCTAATAGCGGGTGGGGATACGCAGTATTTT. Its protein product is CASSPLIAGGDTQYF. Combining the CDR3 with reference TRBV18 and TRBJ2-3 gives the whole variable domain NAGVMQNPRHLVRRRGQEARLRCSPMKGHSHVYWYRQLPEEGLKFMVYLQKENIIDESGMPKERFSAEFPKEGPSILRIQQVVRGDSAAYFCASSPLIAGGDTQYFGPGTRLTVL.